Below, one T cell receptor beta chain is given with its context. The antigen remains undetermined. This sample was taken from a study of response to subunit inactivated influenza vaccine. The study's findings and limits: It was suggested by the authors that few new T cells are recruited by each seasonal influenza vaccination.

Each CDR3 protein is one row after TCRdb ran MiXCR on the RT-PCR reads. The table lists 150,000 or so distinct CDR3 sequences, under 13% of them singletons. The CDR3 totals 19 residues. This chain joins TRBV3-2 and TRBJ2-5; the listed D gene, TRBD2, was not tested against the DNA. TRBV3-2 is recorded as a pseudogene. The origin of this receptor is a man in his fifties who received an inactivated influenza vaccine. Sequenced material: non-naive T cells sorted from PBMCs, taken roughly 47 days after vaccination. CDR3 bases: TGTGCCAGCAGCCACCTACTAGCGGGTAGACTTAATGGGGAAGAGACCCAGTACTTC. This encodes CASSHLLAGRLNGEETQYF.